These 32 T cell receptor beta chains were sequenced from one sample in a study of control samples from healthy donors and cancer patients. This table comes from immunoSEQ multiplex PCR, and its TCRdb copy is limited to in-frame clones, with some not included. Among 150,000 to 200,000 clones listed, around 94% were seen once. The sample was blood. These receptors were obtained from a woman aged 18 to 35 in good health.

This clone was seen only once. The junction and the germline gene differ at one end; a read error may be behind it. For the CDR3, the DNA is TGTGCCGGCAGCCCCAACGACAGGGGGCTTCAGCCCCAGCATTTT. Its translation is CAGSPNDRGLQPQHF. This sequence joins TRBV9 and TRBJ1-5; 10 nucleotides match TRBD1. There are 15 residues in the CDR3. CDR1 SGDLS and CDR2 YYNGEE come from the germline V gene.

The chain combines TRBV7-8 with TRBJ1-4; D uncertain. CDR3 length: 15 amino acids. The V gene lost 0 bases and the J gene lost 0 bases, with 5 bases spanning the gap. Germline V gene lookup returns CDR1 SGHVS and CDR2 FQNEAQ. CDR3 sequence (DNA): TGTGCCAGCAGCTTAGCCGAAACAACTAATGAAAAACTGTTTTTT. It translates to CASSLAETTNEKLFF.

The chain joins TRBV4-2 to TRBJ2-5; possibly TRBD1 or TRBD2 for D (6 bases each). Trimming took off 3 bases at V and 1 base at J, with 18 bases between the two ends. Germline values: CDR1 LGHNA, CDR2 YNFKEQ. This CDR3 has 17 residues. CDR3: CASSQGRPGGGQETQYF. As DNA, the CDR3 is TGTGCCAGCAGCCAGGGACGACCCGGAGGGGGCCAAGAGACCCAGTACTTC.

V gene TRBV2 combines with J gene TRBJ2-7; no clear D. The V end lost 6 bases, the J end lost 7 bases, and 10 bases lay between the germline ends. This CDR3 spans 11 amino acids. The germline gives CDR1 SNHLY, CDR2 FYNNEI. This CDR3 reads CASRTTREQYF. CDR3 nucleotide sequence: TGTGCCAGCAGAACCACCCGAGAGCAGTACTTC.

The CDR3 DNA reads as TGTGCCAGCAGCCAAGCCGGGGAAGAGACCCAGTACTTC. Protein sequence: CASSQAGEETQYF. The V call is TRBV3-1 (or the pseudogene TRBV3-2), the J call TRBJ2-5, with D possibly being TRBD2 (5 bases). The V end lost 1 base, the J end lost 3 bases, and 6 bases lay between the germline ends. CDR1 is LGHDT, CDR2 YNNKEL, per germline (reference sequence). The CDR3 loop spans 13 amino acids.

CDR3 sequence: CASSHRDLNYGYTF. DNA for the CDR3: TGCGCCAGCAGTCACAGGGACCTTAACTATGGCTACACCTTC. The chain is built from TRBV23-1 and TRBJ1-2, with a possible D match to TRBD1 (5 bases). TRBV23-1 is designated an ORF whose function remains uncertain. The V gene lost 3 bases and the J gene lost 1 base, with 9 bases spanning the gap. This CDR3 has 14 residues.

The chain has TRBV7-9 and TRBJ1-2; 9 positions match TRBD1. Trimming took 1 base from V and 6 from J; bases not matched to a gene: 0. The length of the CDR3 is 13 residues. From germline, CDR1 is SEHNR and CDR2 FQNEAQ (reference sequence). The CDR3 DNA is TGTGCCAGCAGCTTAGGGACAGGGGATGGCTACACCTTC. It codes for CASSLGTGDGYTF.

The chain recombines TRBV27 with TRBJ1-2; 7 positions agree with TRBD1. The CDR3 has 16 residues. V shed 4 bases and J 1 base; nucleotides not matched to a gene: 9. Germline V lookup: CDR1 MNHEY, CDR2 SMNVEV (reference sequence). The CDR3 reads CASSSLDRAFNYGYTF. The CDR3 coding sequence is TGTGCCAGCAGTTCCCTAGACAGGGCTTTTAACTATGGCTACACCTTC.

The CDR3 coding sequence is TGTGCCAGTAGGGGACAGGGGTTGACGTTCTTC. Translated, it gives CASRGQGLTFF. This rearrangement joins TRBV19 to TRBJ2-1; 10 positions match TRBD1. V gave up 6 bases and J gave up 15 bases; unmatched junction bases: 5. The CDR3 length is 11 residues. Germline V gene sequence: CDR1 LNHDA, CDR2 SQIVND (reference sequence).

This chain uses TRBV5-1 with TRBJ1-1; 8 bases are shared with TRBD1. With 3 bases clipped from V and 1 base from J, the junction kept 5 bases outside the gene matches. The CDR3 covers 15 residues. CDR1 SGHRS and CDR2 YFSETQ come from the germline V gene. The CDR3 bases are TGCGCCAGCAGCTCGACAGGGGCAGGGAACACTGAAGCTTTCTTT. This sequence encodes CASSSTGAGNTEAFF.

In its sample, this clone was seen once. This rearrangement joins TRBV11-1 to TRBJ2-7; no clear D gene. Trimming cost V 5 bases and J 3 bases, with 11 bases left between them. Germline V CDR1 and CDR2: SGHAT, FQDESV (reference sequence). The CDR3 sequence is 13 residues long. The CDR3 nucleotides read TGTGCCAGCAGCCCGGCCGGTCACTACGAGCAGTACTTC. Translated: CASSPAGHYEQYF.

The V and J genes are TRBV10-3 and TRBJ2-3, with D unclear. Trimming cost V 7 bases and J 4 bases, with 6 bases left between them. The CDR3 is 11 amino acids. Looked up from germline, CDR1 is ENHRY and CDR2 is SYGVKD. The CDR3 sequence: CAIKAPDTQYF. In DNA, the CDR3 is TGTGCCATCAAAGCCCCAGATACGCAGTATTTT.

This chain connects TRBV6-5 to TRBJ1-1; 9 nucleotides match TRBD1. The CDR3 has 16 residues. The junction had 9 bases not matched to a gene; V was cut back by 2 bases and J by 5 bases. From germline, CDR1 is MNHEY and CDR2 SVGAGI. CDR3 coding DNA: TGTGCCAGCAGTTACGGGCACGGGACAGGGAGTACTGAAGCTTTCTTT. The encoded protein is CASSYGHGTGSTEAFF.

Worth noting for this clone: Germline and junction disagree at one end, which may indicate a read error. The chain combines TRBV6-6 with TRBJ1-2; the D gene is possibly TRBD1 (6 bases). There are 13 residues in the CDR3. Germline CDR1 and CDR2: MNHNY and SVGAGI (reference sequence). The CDR3 nucleotides read TGTGCCAGCAGTTACAATCTAGGGGGGGCCCCCTCCTTC. Its translation is CASSYNLGGAPSF.

V usage is TRBV3-1 (or the pseudogene TRBV3-2) and J usage is TRBJ1-2; D is uncertain. Germline V CDR1 and CDR2: LGHDT, YNNKEL (reference sequence). Trimming left V 6 bases short and J 13 bases short, with 18 bases between. The CDR3 runs to 12 residues. CDR3 in amino acids: CASSPPGLHGTF. The CDR3 DNA reads TGTGCCAGCAGTCCCCCCGGGTTGCATGGCACCTTC.

The chain employs TRBV19 and TRBJ2-1; possibly TRBD2 for D (7 bases). Germline V gives CDR1 LNHDA, CDR2 SQIVND (reference sequence). V gave up 7 bases and J gave up 2 bases, with 12 bases separating them. CDR3 length: 14 residues. CDR3: CASIRGGAYNEQFF. The CDR3 bases are TGTGCCAGTATTCGAGGGGGGGCCTACAATGAGCAGTTCTTC. Full variable domain (rest looked up from reference TRBV19 and TRBJ2-1): DGGITQSPKYLFRKEGQNVTLSCEQNLNHDAMYWYRQDPGQGLRLIYYSQIVNDFQKGDIAEGYSVSREKKESFPLTVTSAQKNPTAFYLCASIRGGAYNEQFFGPGTRLTVL.

The J gene is TRBJ1-4, the V gene TRBV12-5; D perhaps matches TRBD1 (5 bases). With 7 bases removed from V and 7 bases from J, the gap between germline ends came to 13 bases. The germline V gene has CDR1 LGHNT and CDR2 FRNRAP. CDR3 length: 13 amino acids. The CDR3 nucleotides are TGTGCTAGTGCAGGGCCCGGGATTGAAAAACTGTTTTTT. Amino acids: CASAGPGIEKLFF. Full variable domain (remainder filled in from reference TRBV12-5 and TRBJ1-4): DARVTQTPRHKVTEMGQEVTMRCQPILGHNTVFWYRQTMMQGLELLAYFRNRAPLDDSGMPKDRFSAEMPDATLATLKIQPSEPRDSAVYFCASAGPGIEKLFFGSGTQLSVL.

The chain employs TRBV5-1 and TRBJ1-5; tentative D call: TRBD1 (6 bases). This CDR3 is 14 amino acids long. Germline CDR1 reads SGHRS; CDR2 reads YFSETQ. Trimming left V 2 bases short and J 6 bases short, with 12 bases between. CDR3 coding DNA: TGCGCCAGCAGCTTTACAGGGTTGGGTCAGCCCCAGCATTTT. This sequence encodes CASSFTGLGQPQHF.

The chain carries TRBV11-3 and TRBJ2-1; 7 nucleotides agree with TRBD1. Germline assignment: CDR1 SGHNT and CDR2 YENEEA. This CDR3 has 16 amino acids. V was pared by 1 base and J by 3 bases, with 6 bases of the junction left unmatched. The CDR3 region has the DNA TGTGCCAGCAGCTTAGGTCATTGGGACAGCTACAATGAGCAGTTCTTC. Encoded protein: CASSLGHWDSYNEQFF.

Here the CDR3 reads CASSSRTGAGEQFF. CDR3 bases: TGTGCCAGCAGCTCACGGACAGGGGCCGGGGAGCAGTTCTTC. The rearrangement uses TRBV11-2 and TRBJ2-1, with 9 nucleotides matching TRBD1. CDR1 is SGHAT, CDR2 FQNNGV, per germline. Germline trimming cut 4 bases from V and 10 bases from J; bases unmatched to any gene: 8. The CDR3 covers 14 residues. Full variable domain (missing parts from reference TRBV11-2 and TRBJ2-1): EAGVAQSPRYKIIEKRQSVAFWCNPISGHATLYWYQQILGQGPKLLIQFQNNGVVDDSQLPKDRFSAERLKGVDSTLKIQPAKLEDSAVYLCASSSRTGAGEQFFGPGTRLTVL.

The rearrangement joins TRBV7-9 to TRBJ1-4, with 7 nucleotides matching TRBD1. This CDR3 comprises 16 residues. V was pared by 5 bases and J by 5 bases, with 11 bases of the junction left unmatched. Germline values: CDR1 SEHNR, CDR2 FQNEAQ (reference sequence). The CDR3 sequence is CASSPRGTVGNEKLFF. The CDR3 bases are TGTGCCAGCAGCCCCCGGGGGACAGTCGGGAATGAAAAACTGTTTTTT.

The rearrangement links TRBV6-6 to TRBJ1-4, with D unresolved. Germline CDR1 reads MNHNY; CDR2 reads SVGAGI (reference sequence). Trimming stripped 2 bases from V and 7 bases from J, with 5 bases between. The CDR3 is made up of 12 amino acids. The CDR3 DNA follows: TGTGCCAGCAGTTACGTTGGTGAAAAACTGTTTTTT. Protein product: CASSYVGEKLFF.

This chain uses TRBV10-3 with TRBJ2-7; maybe TRBD2 (6 bases). Germline assignment: CDR1 ENHRY and CDR2 SYGVKD. Trimming cost V 3 bases and J 4 bases, with 22 bases left between them. The CDR3 is 17 amino acids. The DNA for the CDR3 is TGTGCCATCAGTGAAACTAGCCAGGCTCCGACGCCGTACGAGCAGTACTTC. As protein: CAISETSQAPTPYEQYF.

The chain links TRBV28 to TRBJ1-1; no clear D. Germline loops: CDR1 MDHEN, CDR2 SYDVKM. This CDR3 contains 11 residues. Trimming took 4 bases from V and 12 from J, leaving 12 bases between them. CDR3 amino acids: CASSSLLRPFF. The CDR3 coding sequence is TGTGCCAGCAGTTCCCTCCTGAGACCTTTCTTT.

The chain carries TRBV27 and TRBJ1-6; 8 bases match TRBD1. The germline V gene has CDR1 MNHEY and CDR2 SMNVEV (reference sequence). The CDR3 runs to 14 residues. The J segment lost 6 bases and the V segment lost 9 bases, leaving 7 bases of the junction unmatched. CDR3 DNA sequence: TGTGCCAGACATAGGGGACAGGTTAATTCACCCCTCCACTTT. Translated: CARHRGQVNSPLHF.

This clone came up a few times. The chain is built from TRBV28 and TRBJ2-3; D perhaps matches TRBD2 (5 bases). Trimming took 6 bases from V and 0 from J, leaving 10 bases between them. Germline loops: CDR1 MDHEN, CDR2 SYDVKM. This CDR3 spans 14 amino acids. As DNA, the CDR3 is TGTGCCAGCAGAGACTGGACTAGCACAGATACGCAGTATTTT. Translation: CASRDWTSTDTQYF.

V and J are TRBV28 and TRBJ2-6; D is unresolved. Trimming left V 6 bases short and J 0 bases short, with 3 bases between. The length of the CDR3 is 13 residues. Germline-derived CDR1 and CDR2 are MDHEN and SYDVKM. DNA of the CDR3: TGTGCCAGCAGCAACTCTGGGGCCAACGTCCTGACTTTC. It specifies CASSNSGANVLTF. Based on the CDR3 plus reference TRBV28 and TRBJ2-6, the full variable domain is DVKVTQSSRYLVKRTGEKVFLECVQDMDHENMFWYRQDPGLGLRLIYFSYDVKMKEKGDIPEGYSVSREKKERFSLILESASTNQTSMYLCASSNSGANVLTFGAGSRLTVL.

The rearrangement links TRBV3-1 (or the pseudogene TRBV3-2) to TRBJ2-5; perhaps TRBD1 as D (6 bases). CDR1 is LGHDT, CDR2 YNNKEL, per germline (reference sequence). The CDR3 spans 15 residues. V was clipped by 1 base and J by 5 bases, with 14 bases between them. The CDR3 reads CASSQAGAEGETQYF. Here the CDR3 DNA reads TGTGCCAGCAGCCAAGCAGGGGCCGAGGGGGAGACCCAGTACTTC.

The V and J genes are TRBV7-2 and TRBJ2-7, with D perhaps matching TRBD1 (5 bases). Looked up from germline, CDR1 is SGHTA and CDR2 is FQGNSA. The V end lost 0 bases, the J end lost 2 bases, and 11 bases lay between the germline ends. The CDR3 is made up of 15 amino acids. DNA of the CDR3: TGTGCCAGCAGCTTAGCTAGGGGTCTTACCTACGAGCAGTACTTC. It translates to CASSLARGLTYEQYF. The variable domain in full, with the rest retrieved from reference TRBV7-2 and TRBJ2-7, is GAGVSQSPSNKVTEKGKDVELRCDPISGHTALYWYRQSLGQGLEFLIYFQGNSAPDKSGLPSDRFSAERTGGSVSTLTIQRTQQEDSAVYLCASSLARGLTYEQYFGPGTRLTVT.

The rearrangement links TRBV2 to TRBJ2-7, with a tentative D call TRBD1 (6 bases). The germline CDR1 and CDR2 sequences are SNHLY and FYNNEI. The germline V and J ends were trimmed by 6 bases and 2 bases, with 14 bases remaining between them. The CDR3 runs to 14 residues. DNA of the CDR3: TGTGCCAGCAGAGTTCAGGGGACCACCTACGAGCAGTACTTC. It translates to CASRVQGTTYEQYF.

This chain uses TRBV3-1 (or the pseudogene TRBV3-2) with TRBJ1-1; perhaps TRBD1 as D (5 bases). Germline V CDR1 and CDR2: LGHDT, YNNKEL (reference sequence). CDR3 length: 14 amino acids. The germline V and J ends were trimmed by 2 bases and 1 base, with 8 bases remaining between them. CDR3 nucleotide sequence: TGTGCCAGCAGCCAACCTGACAGGAACACTGAAGCTTTCTTT. This gives the protein CASSQPDRNTEAFF.

The genes are TRBV18 and TRBJ1-5, with TRBD1 identical over 7 bases. This CDR3 region has 14 residues. Per germline, CDR1 KGHSH and CDR2 LQKENI. V trimming: 2 bases; J trimming: 5 bases; junction bases outside the gene matches: 3. CDR3 amino acids: CASSPVGTDQPQHF. The CDR3 region has the DNA TGTGCCAGCTCACCAGTGGGGACAGATCAGCCCCAGCATTTT.